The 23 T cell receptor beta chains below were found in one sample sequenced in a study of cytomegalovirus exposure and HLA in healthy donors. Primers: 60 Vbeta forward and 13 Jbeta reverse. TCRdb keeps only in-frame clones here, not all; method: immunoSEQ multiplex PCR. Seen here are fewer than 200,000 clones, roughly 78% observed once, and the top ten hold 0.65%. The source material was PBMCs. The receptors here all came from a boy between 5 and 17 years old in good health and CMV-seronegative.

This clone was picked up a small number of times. CDR3 coding DNA: TGTGCCAGCAGTTACCCGAGGACAGGAGAAGCTTTCTTT. Protein: CASSYPRTGEAFF. The rearrangement joins TRBV6-5 to TRBJ1-1; 7 bases agree with TRBD1. The junction had 5 bases not matched to a gene; V was cut back by 2 bases and J by 8 bases. Germline-derived CDR1 and CDR2 are MNHEY and SVGAGI. The CDR3 is made up of 13 amino acids.

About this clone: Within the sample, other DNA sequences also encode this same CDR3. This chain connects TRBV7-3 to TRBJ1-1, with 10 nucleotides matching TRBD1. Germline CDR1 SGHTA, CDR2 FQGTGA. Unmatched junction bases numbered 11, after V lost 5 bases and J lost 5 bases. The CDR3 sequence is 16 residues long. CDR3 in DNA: TGTGCCAGCAGCCCCTCAGGGGACAGGGGTACTACTGAAGCTTTCTTT. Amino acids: CASSPSGDRGTTEAFF.

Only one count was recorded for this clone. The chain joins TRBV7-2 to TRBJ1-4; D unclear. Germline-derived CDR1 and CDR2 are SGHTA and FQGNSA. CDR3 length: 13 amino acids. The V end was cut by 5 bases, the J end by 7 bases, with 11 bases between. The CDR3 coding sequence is TGTGCCAGCAGCCTAGGCCCAGGTGAAAAACTGTTTTTT. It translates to CASSLGPGEKLFF.

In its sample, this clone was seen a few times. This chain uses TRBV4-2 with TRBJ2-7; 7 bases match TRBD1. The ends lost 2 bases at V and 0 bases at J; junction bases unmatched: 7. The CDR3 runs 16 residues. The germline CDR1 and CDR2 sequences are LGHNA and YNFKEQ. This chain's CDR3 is CASSQRGDRVSYEQYF. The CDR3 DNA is TGTGCCAGCAGCCAACGCGGAGACAGGGTCTCCTACGAGCAGTACTTC.

The CDR3 DNA sequence: TGTGCCAGCAGCCCTTACGGGACAGGGGGCACCGGGGAGCTGTTTTTT. It codes for CASSPYGTGGTGELFF. This rearrangement joins TRBV9 to TRBJ2-2; TRBD1 aligns across 11 bases. Per germline, CDR1 SGDLS and CDR2 YYNGEE. This CDR3 region has 16 residues. With 4 bases clipped from V and 4 bases from J, the junction kept 6 bases outside the gene matches.

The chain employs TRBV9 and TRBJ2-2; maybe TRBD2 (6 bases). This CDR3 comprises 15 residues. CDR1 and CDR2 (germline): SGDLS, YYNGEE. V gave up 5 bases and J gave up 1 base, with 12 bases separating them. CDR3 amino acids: CASRAGTRNTGELFF. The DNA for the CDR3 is TGTGCCAGCAGAGCCGGGACTCGGAACACCGGGGAGCTGTTTTTT.

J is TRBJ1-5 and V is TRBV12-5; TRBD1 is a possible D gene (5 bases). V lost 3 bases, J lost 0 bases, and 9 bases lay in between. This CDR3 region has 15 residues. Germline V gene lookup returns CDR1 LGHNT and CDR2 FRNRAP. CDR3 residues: CASGFGDSSNQPQHF. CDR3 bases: TGTGCTAGTGGTTTCGGAGACAGTAGCAATCAGCCCCAGCATTTT. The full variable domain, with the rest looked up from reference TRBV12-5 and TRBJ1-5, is DARVTQTPRHKVTEMGQEVTMRCQPILGHNTVFWYRQTMMQGLELLAYFRNRAPLDDSGMPKDRFSAEMPDATLATLKIQPSEPRDSAVYFCASGFGDSSNQPQHFGDGTRLSIL.

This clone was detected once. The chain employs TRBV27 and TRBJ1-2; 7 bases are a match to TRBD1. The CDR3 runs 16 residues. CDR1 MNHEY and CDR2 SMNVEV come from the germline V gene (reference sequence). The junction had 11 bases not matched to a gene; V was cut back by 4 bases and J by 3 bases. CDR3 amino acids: CASSSPRQGRYYGYTF. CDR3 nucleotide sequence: TGTGCCAGCAGTTCCCCGCGACAGGGTCGGTACTATGGCTACACCTTC.

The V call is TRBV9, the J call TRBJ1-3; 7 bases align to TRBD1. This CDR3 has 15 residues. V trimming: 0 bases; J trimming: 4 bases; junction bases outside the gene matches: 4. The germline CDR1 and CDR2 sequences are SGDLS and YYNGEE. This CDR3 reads CASSVETGVGNTIYF. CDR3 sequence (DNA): TGTGCCAGCAGCGTAGAAACAGGGGTGGGAAACACCATATATTTT.

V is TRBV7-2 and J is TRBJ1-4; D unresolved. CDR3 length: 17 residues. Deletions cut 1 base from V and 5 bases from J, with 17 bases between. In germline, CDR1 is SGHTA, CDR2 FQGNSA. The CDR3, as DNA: TGTGCCAGCAGCTTAGGAGCAGGAATATTCGCCAATGAAAAACTGTTTTTT. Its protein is CASSLGAGIFANEKLFF.

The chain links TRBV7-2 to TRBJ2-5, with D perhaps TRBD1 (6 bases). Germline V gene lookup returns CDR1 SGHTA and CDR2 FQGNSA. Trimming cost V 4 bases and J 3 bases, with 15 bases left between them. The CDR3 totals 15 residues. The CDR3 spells CASSSTGILEETQYF. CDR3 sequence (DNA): TGTGCCAGCAGCTCCACAGGGATTTTAGAAGAGACCCAGTACTTC. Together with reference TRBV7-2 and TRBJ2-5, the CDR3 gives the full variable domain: GAGVSQSPSNKVTEKGKDVELRCDPISGHTALYWYRQSLGQGLEFLIYFQGNSAPDKSGLPSDRFSAERTGGSVSTLTIQRTQQEDSAVYLCASSSTGILEETQYFGPGTRLLVL.

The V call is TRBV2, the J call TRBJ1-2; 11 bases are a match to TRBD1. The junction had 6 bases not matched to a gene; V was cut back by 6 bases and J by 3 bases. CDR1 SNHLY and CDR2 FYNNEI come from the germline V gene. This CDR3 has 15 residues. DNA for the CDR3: TGTGCCAGCAGGTCTGGGACAGGGGGTTACTATGGCTACACCTTC. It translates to CASRSGTGGYYGYTF.

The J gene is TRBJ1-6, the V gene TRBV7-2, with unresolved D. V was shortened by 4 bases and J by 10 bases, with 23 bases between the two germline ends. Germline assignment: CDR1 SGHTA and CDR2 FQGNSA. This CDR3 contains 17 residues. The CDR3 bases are TGTGCCAGCAGCTACGATTACGGGGAATGGGGATCCTCACCCCTCCACTTT. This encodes CASSYDYGEWGSSPLHF.

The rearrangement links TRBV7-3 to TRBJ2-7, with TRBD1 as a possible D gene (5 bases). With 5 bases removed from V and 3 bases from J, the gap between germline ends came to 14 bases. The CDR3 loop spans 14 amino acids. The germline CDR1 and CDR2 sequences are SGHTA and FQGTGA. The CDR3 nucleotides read TGTGCCAGCAGCCCTCAGACAGAGAGCTACGAGCAGTACTTC. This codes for CASSPQTESYEQYF.

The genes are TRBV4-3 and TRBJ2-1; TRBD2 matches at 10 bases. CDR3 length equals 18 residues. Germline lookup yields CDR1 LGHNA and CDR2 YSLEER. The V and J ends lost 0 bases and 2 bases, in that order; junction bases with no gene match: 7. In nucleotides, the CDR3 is TGCGCCAGCAGCCAAGAAGGCGCTAGCGGGAGTGCCTACAATGAGCAGTTCTTC. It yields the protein CASSQEGASGSAYNEQFF.

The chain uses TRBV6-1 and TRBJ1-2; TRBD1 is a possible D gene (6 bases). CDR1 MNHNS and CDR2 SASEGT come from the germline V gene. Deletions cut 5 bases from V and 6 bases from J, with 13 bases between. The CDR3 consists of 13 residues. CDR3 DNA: TGTGCCAGCAGTTTTCGGGACATCAATGGCTACACCTTC. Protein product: CASSFRDINGYTF.

The CDR3 DNA reads TGTGCCAGTAGGAGCCGACAGGGGGAGAGAGGCTACACCTTC. Encoded protein: CASRSRQGERGYTF. This chain uses TRBV19 with TRBJ1-2; TRBD1 matches 9 bases. V dropped 6 bases and J dropped 8; count of bases not matched to a gene: 10. Germline CDR1 is LNHDA and CDR2 is SQIVND (reference sequence). The CDR3 runs 14 residues.

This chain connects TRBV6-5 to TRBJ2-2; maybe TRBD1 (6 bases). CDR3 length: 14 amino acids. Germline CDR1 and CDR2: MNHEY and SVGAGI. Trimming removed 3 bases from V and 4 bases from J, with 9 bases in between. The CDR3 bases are TGTGCCAGCAGTTATCAGGGGCTCACCGGGGAGCTGTTTTTT. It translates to CASSYQGLTGELFF.

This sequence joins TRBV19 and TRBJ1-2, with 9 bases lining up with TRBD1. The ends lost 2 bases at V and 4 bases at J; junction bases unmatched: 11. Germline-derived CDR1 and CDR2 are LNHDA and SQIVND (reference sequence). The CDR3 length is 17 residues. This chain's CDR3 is CASSISRRGQGPYGYTF. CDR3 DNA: TGTGCCAGTAGTATATCGCGGAGGGGACAGGGACCCTATGGCTACACCTTC.

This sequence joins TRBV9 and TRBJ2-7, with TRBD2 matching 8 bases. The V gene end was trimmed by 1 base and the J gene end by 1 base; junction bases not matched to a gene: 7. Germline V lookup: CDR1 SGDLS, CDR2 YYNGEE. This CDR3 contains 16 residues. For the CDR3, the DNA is TGTGCCAGCAGCGTAACTCCAGCGGGAGAATCCTACGAGCAGTACTTC. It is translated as CASSVTPAGESYEQYF.

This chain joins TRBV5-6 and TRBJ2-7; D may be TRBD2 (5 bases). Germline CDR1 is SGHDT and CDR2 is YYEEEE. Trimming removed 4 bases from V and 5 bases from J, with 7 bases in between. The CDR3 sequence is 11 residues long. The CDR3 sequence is CASSGGHEQYF. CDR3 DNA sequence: TGTGCCAGCAGCGGAGGACACGAGCAGTACTTC.

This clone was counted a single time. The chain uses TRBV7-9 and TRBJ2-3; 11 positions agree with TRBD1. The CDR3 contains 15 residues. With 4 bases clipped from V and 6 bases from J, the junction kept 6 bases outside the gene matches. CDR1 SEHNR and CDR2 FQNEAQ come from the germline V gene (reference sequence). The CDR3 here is CASSWGQGEGDTQYF. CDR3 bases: TGTGCCAGCAGCTGGGGACAGGGGGAGGGGGATACGCAGTATTTT.

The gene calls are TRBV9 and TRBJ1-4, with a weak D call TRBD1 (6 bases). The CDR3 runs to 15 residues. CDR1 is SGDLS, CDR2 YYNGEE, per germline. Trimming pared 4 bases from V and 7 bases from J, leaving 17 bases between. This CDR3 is CASSPGAGLSEKLFF. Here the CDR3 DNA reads TGTGCCAGCAGCCCAGGGGCAGGCCTATCTGAAAAACTGTTTTTT.